This TCR beta chain was obtained from a study of blood T cell repertoires in COVID-19 (TCRdb year 2020). Context from the whole study: Collaborator samples came from the United States, Italy and Spain and covered acute and convalescent phases of COVID-19. The prospective study material was composed of cDNA or gDNA derived from T cells, B-cell-depleted T cells, or PBMCs. Where available, HLA class I and class II types were obtained from metadata supplied by the sample provider rather than from assay-based typing. The samples were drawn from two sources: the first 160 participants of the ongoing ImmuneRACE study, and 1,254 subjects contributed by 6 global collaborators. Sample metadata almost always included a de-identified subject ID, COVID-19 status, age in years and sex. The repertoires were made available in a free public database intended to serve as a resource for research on the immune response to SARS-CoV-2. Deeply sampled blood TCRbeta repertoires from subjects exposed to, actively infected with, or recovered from COVID-19 were included in the dataset.

In the prospective study, participants were 18 to 89 years old, resided in about two dozen geographic areas of the United States, and were enrolled through a virtual design. Cohort assignment in the prospective study relied on participant-reported clinical history from a screening survey and a study questionnaire. ImmuneRACE Cohort 3 recovered participants were defined by two consecutive negative NP/OP PCR tests, healthcare professional clearance, or symptom resolution. In the prospective study, mobile phlebotomists collected whole blood, serum and a nasopharyngeal or oropharyngeal swab from each participant. Prospective study participants could optionally give additional blood draws and questionnaires over a roughly 2-month period. Prospective study blood samples were shipped either frozen or at room temperature before DNA extraction. General study outcomes and caveats: How much clinical and demographic metadata was included differed by source and by participant, and the metadata was provided uncurated.

V is reduced by 0 bases and J by 10 bases, leaving a spacing of 12 bases between them. The germline V gene (reference sequence) supplies CDR1 GTSNPN and CDR2 SVGIG. Spanning cysteine to phenylalanine, the CDR3 consists of 12 amino acids. The kept DNA is CDR3 alone, 36 bases in frame from the first base. TCRbeta CDR3 regions were amplified from genomic DNA using the immunoSEQ Assay, a bias-controlled multiplex PCR. The authors processed their data as follows. Nucleated cell counts per sample were estimated from amplification of reference gene primers within the assay. Sequence reads were collapsed and filtered to measure the absolute abundance of every unique TCRbeta CDR3 rearrangement. For each sample, productive Simpson clonality was calculated as the square root of Simpson's diversity index across productive rearrangements. TCRdb took this table from immuneACCESS and kept in-frame rearrangements with V and J called. Such tables lack part of the clones; where checked against another copy, unresolved V genes explain under half of the gap, and the rest is unexplained. The DNA was the basis for D and trimming; V, J and clone size are from that table. The sample profile shows more than 250,000 clones; roughly 87% of them were found once. The ten largest clonotypes hold 5.5% to 7% of the sample.

This clone occurred once. This clone's antigen is unknown. No qualities accompany the bases; no much larger clone lies one base away. The chain joins TRBV30 to TRBJ2-5, with no confidently assigned D gene. The specimen sequenced was PBMCs or T cells enriched from blood (not recorded which). The sequence was collected from a woman aged 25 to 39 who had recovered from COVID-19. The sequence in DNA is TGTGCCTGGAGTGTACTGTCGAGGAACCAGTACTTC. It translates to CAWSVLSRNQYF. Where the CDR3 stops, the reference TRBV30 and TRBJ2-5 genes take over; the full variable domain is SQTIHQWPATLVQPVGSPLSLECTVEGTSNPNLYWYRQAAGRGLQLLFYSVGIGQISSEVPQNLSASRPQDRQFILSSKKLLLSDSGFYLCAWSVLSRNQYFGPGTRLLVL.